The next 16 T cell receptor beta chains were all read from a single sample in a study of blood T cell repertoires in COVID-19. The data were produced by immunoSEQ multiplex PCR, yet TCRdb's version contains in-frame clones alone and is incomplete. The sample includes tens of thousands of clones, 82% of them seen just once. Sequences were obtained from peripheral blood. These receptors were collected from a woman of 80 years or more with acute or convalescent COVID-19.

V is TRBV4-2 and J is TRBJ2-1, with 12 nucleotides matching TRBD2. This CDR3 comprises 17 residues. Trimming removed 3 bases from V and 10 bases from J; junction bases left unmatched: 13. Germline V gene lookup returns CDR1 LGHNA and CDR2 YNFKEQ. The CDR3 sequence: CASSQSNPGLAGLEQFF. CDR3 DNA sequence: TGTGCCAGCAGCCAGAGTAACCCGGGACTAGCGGGTTTGGAGCAGTTCTTC.

This rearrangement joins TRBV18 to TRBJ2-2; D is uncertain. CDR3 length: 17 amino acids. Germline loops: CDR1 KGHSH, CDR2 LQKENI. V shed 0 bases and J shed 2 bases, with 13 bases lying between them. The CDR3 nucleotides are TGTGCCAGCTCACCACCGGTGATCCACACAAACACCGGGGAGCTGTTTTTT. This codes for CASSPPVIHTNTGELFF.

The CDR3 is CATSDPADGRARDTQYF. The DNA of the CDR3 is TGTGCCACCAGTGACCCCGCTGACGGGAGGGCCCGAGATACGCAGTATTTT. The rearrangement links TRBV24-1 to TRBJ2-3, with 8 bases that match TRBD2. CDR3 length: 17 amino acids. The germline V gene has CDR1 KGHDR and CDR2 SFDVKD. V gave up 4 bases and J gave up 5 bases; unmatched junction bases: 13.

This clone was detected once. This CDR3 reads CASSLIGLAVSRAKNIQYF. In DNA form, the CDR3 reads TGTGCCAGCAGCTTGATAGGACTAGCGGTATCTCGAGCCAAAAACATTCAGTACTTC. This chain joins TRBV11-2 and TRBJ2-4; TRBD2 matches 10 bases. CDR1 is SGHAT and CDR2 is FQNNGV in the germline V gene. The ends lost 3 bases at V and 0 bases at J; junction bases unmatched: 11. The length of the CDR3 is 19 residues.

This chain connects TRBV5-8 to TRBJ2-7; D remains ambiguous. CDR1 is SGHTS and CDR2 is YDEGEE in the germline V gene. Trimming took 1 base from V and 2 from J, leaving 7 bases between them. This CDR3 comprises 13 residues. The CDR3: CASSLSRTYEQYF. In DNA, the CDR3 is TGTGCCAGCAGCTTGTCCCGTACCTACGAGCAGTACTTC. The entire variable domain, with the rest obtained from reference TRBV5-8 and TRBJ2-7, is as follows: EAGVTQSPTHLIKTRGQQATLRCSPISGHTSVYWYQQALGLGLQFLLWYDEGEERNRGNFPPRFSGRQFPNYSSELNVNALELEDSALYLCASSLSRTYEQYFGPGTRLTVT.

This clone was recorded a few times. The V and J genes are TRBV7-2 and TRBJ1-1, with a weak D call TRBD1 (6 bases). Deletions cut 1 base from V and 3 bases from J, with 15 bases between. Germline V gives CDR1 SGHTA, CDR2 FQGNSA. The CDR3 is 16 residues long. The CDR3 spells CASSLVRGAVDTEAFF. The CDR3, as DNA: TGTGCCAGCAGCTTAGTGCGGGGGGCGGTGGACACTGAAGCTTTCTTT.

This clone showed up just once. J is TRBJ1-4 and V is TRBV6-6; D is uncertain. The V gene's germline CDR1 is MNHNY and CDR2 SVGAGI (reference sequence). With 0 bases removed from V and 4 bases from J, the gap between germline ends came to 9 bases. The CDR3 spans 15 residues. CDR3 nucleotides: TGTGCCAGCAGTTACTCAGGAGGAGGTAATGAAAAACTGTTTTTT. Protein: CASSYSGGGNEKLFF.

This clone was counted a few times. The V and J genes are TRBV5-1 and TRBJ1-2, with D possibly being TRBD1 (6 bases). This CDR3 has 12 residues. CDR1 is SGHRS, CDR2 YFSETQ, per germline. Between the trimmed V and J ends, which lost 5 bases and 3 bases, there was a span of 8 bases. The CDR3 DNA reads as TGCGCCAGCAGGGGGGCAGACTATGGCTACACCTTC. Its translation: CASRGADYGYTF.

The chain has TRBV7-9 and TRBJ2-1; tentative D call: TRBD1 (7 bases). This CDR3 comprises 15 residues. V lost 3 bases and J 13 bases, leaving 22 bases between the germline ends. Germline-derived CDR1 and CDR2 are SEHNR and FQNEAQ (reference sequence). Here the CDR3 reads CASSFSFRQGLNQFF. CDR3 bases: TGTGCCAGCAGCTTTTCTTTTAGACAGGGACTGAATCAGTTCTTC.

The CDR3 sequence is CASRPSGSTDTQYF. DNA for the CDR3: TGTGCCAGCAGGCCTAGCGGAAGCACAGATACGCAGTATTTT. This sequence joins TRBV2 and TRBJ2-3, with 7 bases lining up with TRBD2. CDR1 SNHLY and CDR2 FYNNEI come from the germline V gene. This CDR3 has 14 residues. With V trimmed by 6 bases and J by 0 bases, 3 bases remained unmatched.

CDR3 coding DNA: TGTGCCAGCAGCGGGGACAGGGATGGAAACACCATATATTTT. Its protein is CASSGDRDGNTIYF. This sequence joins TRBV7-9 and TRBJ1-3; 9 positions match TRBD1. This CDR3 has 14 amino acids. Per the germline V gene, CDR1 is SEHNR and CDR2 is FQNEAQ (reference sequence). The V segment lost 5 bases and the J segment 3 bases; nucleotides outside the gene matches: 2.

CDR3 region: CASSFSGSITDTQYF. The CDR3 DNA sequence: TGCGCCAGCAGCTTTAGCGGTTCAATCACAGATACGCAGTATTTT. The V and J genes are TRBV5-1 and TRBJ2-3; D is perhaps TRBD2 (6 bases). Trimming removed 2 bases at V and 2 bases at J, with 12 bases between. The length of the CDR3 is 15 residues. Germline CDR1 reads SGHRS; CDR2 reads YFSETQ.

This rearrangement joins TRBV5-6 to TRBJ2-5; a weak D match, TRBD2 (5 bases). The CDR3 covers 15 residues. Per the germline V gene, CDR1 is SGHDT and CDR2 is YYEEEE. With 4 bases removed from V and 5 bases from J, the gap between germline ends came to 18 bases. The CDR3 DNA reads TGTGCCAGCAGCACGATAGGTGGGAGCTTGGAGACCCAGTACTTC. Protein product: CASSTIGGSLETQYF.

The gene calls are TRBV6-5 and TRBJ1-4; D is possibly TRBD1 (5 bases). This CDR3 comprises 14 residues. V was trimmed by 1 base and J by 6 bases, leaving 9 bases between them. The germline gives CDR1 MNHEY, CDR2 SVGAGI. The CDR3 bases are TGTGCCAGCAGTTACTTGGGGGGTGATGAAAAACTGTTTTTT. It is translated as CASSYLGGDEKLFF.

V gene TRBV10-3 combines with J gene TRBJ1-2, with D maybe TRBD1 (5 bases). This CDR3 region has 13 residues. V lost 2 bases, J lost 2 bases, and 6 bases lay in between. Germline V gene sequence: CDR1 ENHRY, CDR2 SYGVKD. In nucleotides, the CDR3 is TGTGCCATCAGTGAGAGGGGAAACTATGGCTACACCTTC. Translation gives CAISERGNYGYTF.

This chain joins TRBV7-6 and TRBJ2-1; 7 bases fit TRBD2. CDR1 and CDR2 (germline): SGHVS, FNYEAQ. Trimming took 6 bases from V and 9 from J; bases not matched to a gene: 5. The CDR3 consists of 12 residues. The CDR3, as DNA: TGTGCCAGCAGTCAAAGCGGGGTTGAGCAGTTCTTC. It translates to CASSQSGVEQFF.